This paragraph reports one T cell receptor beta chain. The antigen it recognizes is unknown. No much larger clonotype is one base removed from it; base qualities were not supplied. The data derive from a study of blood T cell repertoires in COVID-19 (dated by TCRdb to 2020 to 2022). At the level of the whole study: Samples from collaborators originated in the United States, Italy and Spain and spanned both the acute and convalescent phases of COVID-19. The repertoires were released in a freely available public database intended as a resource for research on the immune response to SARS-CoV-2. The material from the prospective study consisted of cDNA or gDNA derived from T cells, B-cell-depleted T cells, or PBMCs. Samples were obtained from the ongoing ImmuneRACE study (first 160 participants) and from about 1,300 subjects provided by 6 global collaborators. Deeply sampled blood TCRbeta repertoires from subjects exposed to, actively infected with, or recovered from COVID-19 were included in the dataset. Nearly every sample came with metadata listing a de-identified subject ID, COVID-19 status, age in years and sex. Where HLA class I and class II types were available, the types were taken from metadata supplied by the sample provider, not from assay-based typing.

Points the paper makes about the study in general: The quantity of clinical and demographic metadata differed by source and by participant and was supplied without curation.

TCRbeta CDR3 regions were amplified from genomic DNA by means of the immunoSEQ Assay, a bias-controlled multiplex PCR. In the paper's pipeline: Nucleated cell counts per sample were estimated from amplification of reference gene primers within the assay. To quantify the absolute abundance of each unique TCRbeta CDR3 rearrangement, sequence reads were collapsed and filtered. For each sample, productive Simpson clonality was calculated as the square root of Simpson's diversity index over productive rearrangements. The table was pulled from immuneACCESS by TCRdb, which kept in-frame rearrangements only. Such tables lose some clones; where checked, under half of the loss comes from unresolved V genes, and the rest has no known cause. Clonal size and the V and J genes are those of that table, whereas D and trimming came from the DNA. The sample data list 94,000 or so clones, and 70% to 85% of these were observed just once. Around 25% of the sample is in the top ten clones.

CDR1 MDHEN and CDR2 SYDVKM were looked up in the germline V gene. Deletion took 6 bases off V and 6 bases off J, with a span of 18 bases between the germline ends. The CDR3 starts with the cysteine, ends with the phenylalanine, and has 15 residues. Only the CDR3 region is kept as DNA, spanning 45 bases read in frame from base 1. Whole blood was collected in K2EDTA tubes by collaborating institutions according to the institutions' own protocols. For TCRbeta analysis, collaborators shipped samples as frozen whole blood, isolated PBMCs, or DNA extracted from either of those sample types. The rearranged segments are TRBV28 and TRBJ1-5, with TRBD1 as a weak D call on 6 bases. This receptor was obtained from a man between 60 and 75 years old with acute or convalescent COVID-19. The sequencing input was peripheral blood. The CDR3 protein sequence reads: CASSPFGQGRQPQHF. The nucleotides read TGTGCCAGCAGCCCGTTCGGGCAGGGGCGTCAGCCCCAGCATTTT.